This T cell receptor beta chain was sequenced in a study of blood T cell repertoires in COVID-19. In the authors' methods: Amplifying reference gene primers gave estimates of nucleated cell counts. Assay: immunoSEQ multiplex PCR; the TCRdb copy retains only in-frame clones and omits some. The V and J calls and clone size come from that table; D and trimming were worked out from the DNA. This sample carries more than 200,000 clones, under 85% of them seen once, and the ten largest clones take 3% to 4%. The specimen was peripheral blood. The sequence was obtained from a woman between 40 and 55 years old with active or convalescent COVID-19.

For the CDR3, the DNA is TGTGCCAGCAGCCCCTCGAGCGAACATACGCAGTATTTT. This sequence encodes CASSPSSEHTQYF. The gene calls are TRBV27 and TRBJ2-3; D is undetermined. Trimming left V 6 bases short and J 7 bases short, with 14 bases between. Germline lookup yields CDR1 MNHEY and CDR2 SMNVEV (reference sequence). This CDR3 has 13 amino acids.